One T cell receptor beta chain is described in this entry. The antigen it recognizes is unknown. Base quality data are lacking; no much larger clone is found one base away. In the germline V gene (reference sequence), CDR1 corresponds to WNHNN and CDR2 to SYGVQD. Its CDR3 holds 14 amino acids, cysteine through phenylalanine. CDR3 DNA only is kept here, 42 bases in frame from base 1. V was cut back by 0 bases and J by 4 bases, leaving a gap of 10 bases between them. The data are from a study of cytomegalovirus exposure and HLA in healthy donors (dated by TCRdb to about 2017). About the study as a whole: According to a later analysis, the 120 or so validation repertoires were produced on the same platform as the roughly 700 repertoires of the first cohort. Besides the first cohort of 500 to 700 subjects, a separate validation cohort made up of 120 or so different subjects was used. To predict cytomegalovirus infection status, the study combined high-throughput TCR immunosequencing, statistical association of individual TCRs with disease status, and machine learning. The study aimed to test whether signatures of past pathogen exposure could be identified by cataloging public T cell receptors.

Donors formed part of the validation cohort, which comprised about 130 subjects and was distinct from the first cohort of 550 to 850 subjects. What the authors observed across the whole study: In the study, about 150 TCR beta chains were listed as associated with cytomegalovirus. Of the cluster scores, about 94% were above 0 in a later analysis, which found that TCRs clustered in the first cohort also tended to co-occur in the 120 validation repertoires. In vitro tests confirmed that a few of the cytomegalovirus-associated TCR beta chains recognize cytomegalovirus antigens. Most TCR sequences were observed very rarely across donors, whereas some public TCRs were present in many individuals. According to the authors, the approach could potentially be generalized to other disease states and immunological phenotypes. The validation cohort had no HLA typing available for a later analysis, so co-occurrence within that cohort was assessed over all 130 or so repertoires. The classifier was reported to diagnose cytomegalovirus status with high specificity and sensitivity in both the original and validation cohorts.

The library was built by means of the immunoSEQ multiplex PCR assay. Regarding the original processing steps: A statistical classification framework was built to diagnose cytomegalovirus status from the catalog of TCR beta chain sequences. This is the immuneACCESS table as TCRdb keeps it, with only in-frame sequences that have V and J called. A part of the clones is gone; compared with another copy, unresolved V genes explain less than half, and the rest is unexplained. That table furnishes V, J and clone size, whereas the DNA furnished D and trimming. The sample includes about 150,000 clones, with 85% to 90% observed a single time. The top ten hold about 3.1% of the sample.

The sequence is built from TRBV10-1 and TRBJ2-7; no confident D gene assignment can be made. The receptor was derived from a young woman in good health and CMV-seropositive. The material sequenced was PBMCs. DNA sequence: TGCGCCAGCAGTGAGTCGAGCAATCCATACGAGCAGTACTTC. Translated, it reads CASSESSNPYEQYF.